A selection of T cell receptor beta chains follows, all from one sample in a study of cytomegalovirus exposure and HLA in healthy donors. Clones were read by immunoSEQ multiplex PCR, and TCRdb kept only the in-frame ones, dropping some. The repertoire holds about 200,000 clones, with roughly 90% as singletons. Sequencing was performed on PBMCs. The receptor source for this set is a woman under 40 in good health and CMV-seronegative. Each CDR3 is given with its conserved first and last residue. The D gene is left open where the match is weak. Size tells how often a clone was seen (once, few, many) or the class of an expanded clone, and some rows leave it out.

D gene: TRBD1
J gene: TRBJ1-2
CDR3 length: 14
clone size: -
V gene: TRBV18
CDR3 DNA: TGTGCCAGCTCACGGGACAGCGTCGACTATGGCTACACCTTC
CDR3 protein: CASSRDSVDYGYTF

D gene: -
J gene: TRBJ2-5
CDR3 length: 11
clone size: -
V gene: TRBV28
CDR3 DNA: TGTGCCAGCAGTTTACGAGAGACCCAGTACTTC
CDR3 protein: CASSLRETQYF

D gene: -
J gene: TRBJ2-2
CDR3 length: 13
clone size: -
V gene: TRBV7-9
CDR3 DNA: TGTGCCAGCAGTCTTCAGGGAAACGGGGAGCTGTTTTTT
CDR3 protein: CASSLQGNGELFF

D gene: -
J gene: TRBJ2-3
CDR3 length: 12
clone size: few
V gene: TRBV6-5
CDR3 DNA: TGTGCCAGCACACCGGGGGTCGATACGCAGTATTTT
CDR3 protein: CASTPGVDTQYF

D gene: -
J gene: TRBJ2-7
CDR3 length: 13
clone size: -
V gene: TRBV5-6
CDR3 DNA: TGTGCCAGCAGCTCTGAGGGATCCTACGAGCAGTACTTC
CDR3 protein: CASSSEGSYEQYF

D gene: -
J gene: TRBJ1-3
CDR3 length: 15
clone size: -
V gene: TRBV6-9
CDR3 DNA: TGTGCCAGCAGTTATAAGATGAACAGTGGAAACACCATATATTTT
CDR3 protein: CASSYKMNSGNTIYF

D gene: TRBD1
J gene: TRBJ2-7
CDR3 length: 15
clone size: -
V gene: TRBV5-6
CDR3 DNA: TGTGCCAGCAGCTCACCTACAGGACAGGGCCCCGAGCAGTACTTC
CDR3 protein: CASSSPTGQGPEQYF

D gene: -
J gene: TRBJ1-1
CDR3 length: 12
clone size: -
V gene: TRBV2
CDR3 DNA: TGTGTCAGCAGTTCACACAGCACTGAAGCTTTCTTT
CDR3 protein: CVSSSHSTEAFF

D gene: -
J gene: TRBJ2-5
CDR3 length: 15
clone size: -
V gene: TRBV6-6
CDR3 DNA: TGTGCCAGCAGTCCATCGGCTAGCGGGACAGGTACCCAGTACTTC
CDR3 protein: CASSPSASGTGTQYF

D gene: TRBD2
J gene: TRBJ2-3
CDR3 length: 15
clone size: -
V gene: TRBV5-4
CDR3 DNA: TGTGCCAGCAGCGGAGGGACTAGCGGGAATCCTCCGCAGTATTTT
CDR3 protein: CASSGGTSGNPPQYF

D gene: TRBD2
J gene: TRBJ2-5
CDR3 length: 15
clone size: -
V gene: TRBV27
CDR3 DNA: TGTGCCAGCAGTTTACTAGCGGGGGGGCGAGAGACCCAGTACTTC
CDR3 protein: CASSLLAGGRETQYF

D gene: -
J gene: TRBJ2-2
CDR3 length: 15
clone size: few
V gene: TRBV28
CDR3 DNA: TGTGCCAGCAGTGTAGCGCCATTTTTCACCGGGGAGCTGTTTTTT
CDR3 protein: CASSVAPFFTGELFF

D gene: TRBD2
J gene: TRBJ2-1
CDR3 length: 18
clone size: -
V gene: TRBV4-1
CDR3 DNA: TGCGCCAGCAGCCAAGATATGCTAGCGGGGGGGCATATCGATGAGCAGTTCTTC
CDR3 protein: CASSQDMLAGGHIDEQFF

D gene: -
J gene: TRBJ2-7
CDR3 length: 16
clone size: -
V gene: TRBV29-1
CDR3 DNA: TGCAGCGTTGAAAAGGGGGAAGGACACCACCACTACGAGCAGTACTTC
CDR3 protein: CSVEKGEGHHHYEQYF

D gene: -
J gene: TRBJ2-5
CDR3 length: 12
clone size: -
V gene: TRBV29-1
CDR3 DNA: TGCAGCGTTGAGCCAGGGAAAGAGACCCAGTACTTC
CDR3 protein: CSVEPGKETQYF

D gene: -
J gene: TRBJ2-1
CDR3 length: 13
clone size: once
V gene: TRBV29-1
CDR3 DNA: TGCAGCGTTGAGTTGAGGGTAAGGAATGAGCAGTTCTTC
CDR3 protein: CSVELRVRNEQFF

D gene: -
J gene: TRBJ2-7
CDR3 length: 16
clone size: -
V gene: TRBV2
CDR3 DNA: TGTGCCAGCAGTGGGTCCGGGACAAACGGTGAGAACGAGCAGTACTTC
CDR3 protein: CASSGSGTNGENEQYF

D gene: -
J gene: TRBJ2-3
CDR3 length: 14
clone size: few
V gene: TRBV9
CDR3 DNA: TGTGCCAGCAGCCGGACTTCCAACACAGATACGCAGTATTTT
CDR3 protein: CASSRTSNTDTQYF

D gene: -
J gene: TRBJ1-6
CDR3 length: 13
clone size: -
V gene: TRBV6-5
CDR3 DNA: TGTGCCACCCGGGGGGTGGAATCTTCACCCCTCCACTTT
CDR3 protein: CATRGVESSPLHF

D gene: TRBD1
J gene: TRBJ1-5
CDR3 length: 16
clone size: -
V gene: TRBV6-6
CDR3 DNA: TGTGCCAGCAGTTACTCGACAGGGAATAGCAATCAGCCCCAGCATTTT
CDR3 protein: CASSYSTGNSNQPQHF

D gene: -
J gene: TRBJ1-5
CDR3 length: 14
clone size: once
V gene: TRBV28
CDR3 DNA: TGTGCCAGCAGTTTAGGCGGGGCAGGTCAGCCCCAGCATTTT
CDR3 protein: CASSLGGAGQPQHF

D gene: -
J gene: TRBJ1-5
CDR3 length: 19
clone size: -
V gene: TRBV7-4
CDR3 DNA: TGTGCCAGCAGCTATCCGAGAGGGAAAGGCTTTCTTTTGGGTCAGCCCCAGCATTTT
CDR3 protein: CASSYPRGKGFLLGQPQHF

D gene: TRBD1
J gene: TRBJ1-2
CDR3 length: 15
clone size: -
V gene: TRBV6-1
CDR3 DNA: TGTGCCAGCAGCCCCGGACAGGGTCGGATCTATGGCTACACCTTC
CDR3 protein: CASSPGQGRIYGYTF

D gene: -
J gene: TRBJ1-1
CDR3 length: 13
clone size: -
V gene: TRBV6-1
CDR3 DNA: TGTGCCAGCAATCTTCGAGGGAACACTGAAGCTTTCTTT
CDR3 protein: CASNLRGNTEAFF

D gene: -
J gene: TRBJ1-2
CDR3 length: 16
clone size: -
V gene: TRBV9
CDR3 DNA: TGTGCCAGCAGCGTAGTAGCGGGGGGAGCTAACTATGGCTACACCTTC
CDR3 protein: CASSVVAGGANYGYTF

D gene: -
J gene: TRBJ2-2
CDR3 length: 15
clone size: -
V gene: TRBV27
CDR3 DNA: TGTGCCAGCAGTCCACGTCCCGACAGCACCGGGGAGCTGTTTTTT
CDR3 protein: CASSPRPDSTGELFF

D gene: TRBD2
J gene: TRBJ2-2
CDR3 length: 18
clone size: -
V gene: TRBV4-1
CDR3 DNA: TGCGCCAGCAGCCAAGTCTTTAGCGGGAGAGAAAACGCCGGGGAGCTGTTTTTT
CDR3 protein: CASSQVFSGRENAGELFF

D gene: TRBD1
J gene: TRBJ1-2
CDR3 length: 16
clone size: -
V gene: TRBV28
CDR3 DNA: TGTGCCAGCAGTTCCTTAACGACAGGGGAGTACTATGGCTACACCTTC
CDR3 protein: CASSSLTTGEYYGYTF

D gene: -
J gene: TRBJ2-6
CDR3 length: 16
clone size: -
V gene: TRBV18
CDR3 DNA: TGTGCCAGCTCACCCACAGGGAGCTCTGGGGCCAACGTCCTGACTTTC
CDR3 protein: CASSPTGSSGANVLTF

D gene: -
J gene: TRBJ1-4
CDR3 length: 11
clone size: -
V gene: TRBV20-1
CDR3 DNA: TGCAGTGCTACGGGTAATGAAAAACTGTTTTTT
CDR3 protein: CSATGNEKLFF

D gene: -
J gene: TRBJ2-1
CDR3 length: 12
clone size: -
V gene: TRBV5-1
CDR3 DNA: TGCGCCAGCAGCTTGGACAGGGCTGAGCAGTTCTTC
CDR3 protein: CASSLDRAEQFF

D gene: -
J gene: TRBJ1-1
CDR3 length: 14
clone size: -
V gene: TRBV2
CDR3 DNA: TGTGCCAGCAGTGTATCAGGGGCCTACACTGAAGCTTTCTTT
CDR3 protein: CASSVSGAYTEAFF

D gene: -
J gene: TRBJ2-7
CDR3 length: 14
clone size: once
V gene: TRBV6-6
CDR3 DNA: TGTGCCAGCAGTTACGGTCGGGTTGCCTACGAGCAGTACTTC
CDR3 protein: CASSYGRVAYEQYF

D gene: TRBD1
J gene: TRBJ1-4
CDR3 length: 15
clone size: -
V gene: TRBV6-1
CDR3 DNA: TGTGCCAGCAGCCAACAGACAGGGTTTAATGAAAAACTGTTTTTT
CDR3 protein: CASSQQTGFNEKLFF

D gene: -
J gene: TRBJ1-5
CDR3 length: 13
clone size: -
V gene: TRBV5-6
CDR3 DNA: TGTGCCAGCAGTGGGGGAGGAGGTCAGCCCCAGCATTTT
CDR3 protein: CASSGGGGQPQHF

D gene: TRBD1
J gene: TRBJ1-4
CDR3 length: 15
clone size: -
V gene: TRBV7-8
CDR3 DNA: TGTGCCAGCAGCCCACGGGACAGCATAAATGAAAAACTGTTTTTT
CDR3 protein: CASSPRDSINEKLFF

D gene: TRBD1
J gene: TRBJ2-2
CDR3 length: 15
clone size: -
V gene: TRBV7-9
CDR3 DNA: TGTGCCAGCAGACCCGGGACAGGGGGCACCGGGGAGCTGTTTTTT
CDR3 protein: CASRPGTGGTGELFF

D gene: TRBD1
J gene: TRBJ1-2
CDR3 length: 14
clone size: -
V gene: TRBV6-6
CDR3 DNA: TGTGCCACAAGACCGGGACAGCTATTCTATGGCTACACCTTC
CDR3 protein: CATRPGQLFYGYTF

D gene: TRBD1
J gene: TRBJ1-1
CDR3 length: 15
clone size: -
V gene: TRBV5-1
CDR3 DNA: TGCGCCAGCAGCTCCCAGGGGGCGACGAACACTGAAGCTTTCTTT
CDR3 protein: CASSSQGATNTEAFF

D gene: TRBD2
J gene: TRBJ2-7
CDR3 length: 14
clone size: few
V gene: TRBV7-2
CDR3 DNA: TGTGCCAGCAGCTTACTAGCGGGGAATTACGAGCAGTACTTC
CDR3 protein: CASSLLAGNYEQYF

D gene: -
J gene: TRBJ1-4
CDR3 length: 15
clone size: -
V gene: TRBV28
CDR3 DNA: TGTGCCAGCAGTTCGTCGACAGGACCGGCTGAAAAACTGTTTTTT
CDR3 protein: CASSSSTGPAEKLFF

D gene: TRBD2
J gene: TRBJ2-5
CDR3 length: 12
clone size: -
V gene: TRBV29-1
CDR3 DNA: TGCAGCGCCGGACTAGTTGGCGAGACCCAGTACTTC
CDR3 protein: CSAGLVGETQYF